These T cell receptor beta chains were read from a single sample in a study of cytomegalovirus exposure and HLA in healthy donors. Generated by immunoSEQ multiplex PCR, the TCRdb table keeps only in-frame clones and is missing some. The sample holds some 170,000 clones; about 90% are singletons and the top ten take about 9.3%. The specimen was PBMCs. Receptors originate from a woman aged 18-35 years in good health and CMV-seropositive. CDR3s include the opening cysteine and the closing phenylalanine or tryptophan. A D gene is named only where the DNA matches it firmly. Size values are once, few and many counts, or a class for expanded clones, and some rows have none.

TRBV11-1	-	TRBJ2-1	-	CASSFTTGSSYNEQFF	TGTGCCAGCAGTTTCACCACAGGGAGCTCCTACAATGAGCAGTTCTTC
TRBV6-6	TRBD1	TRBJ1-3	-	CATISGQGYGNTIYF	TGTGCCACCATATCGGGACAGGGGTATGGAAACACCATATATTTT
TRBV10-3	-	TRBJ1-4	-	CAIKAVLEEKLFF	TGTGCCATCAAGGCCGTCCTGGAGGAAAAACTGTTTTTT
TRBV9	-	TRBJ2-1	-	CASSAASFGSYNEQFF	TGTGCCAGCAGCGCGGCTAGCTTTGGATCCTACAATGAGCAGTTCTTC
TRBV14	-	TRBJ1-2	-	CASSQRLIRGLGGYTF	TGTGCCAGCAGCCAAAGGCTAATTAGGGGCCTCGGTGGCTACACCTTC
TRBV6-6	TRBD1	TRBJ1-1	-	CASSYERQGAFF	TGTGCCAGCAGTTACGAAAGACAGGGGGCTTTCTTT
TRBV7-3	TRBD2	TRBJ2-1	-	CASSLKPTSGSYNEQFF	TGTGCCAGCAGCTTAAAGCCCACTAGCGGATCCTACAATGAGCAGTTCTTC
TRBV10-3	TRBD1	TRBJ1-1	-	CAISAGQQNTEAFF	TGTGCCATCAGTGCGGGACAGCAGAACACTGAAGCTTTCTTT
TRBV6-4	TRBD2	TRBJ2-3	-	CASSVGRADTQYF	TGTGCCAGCAGCGTCGGGAGGGCAGATACGCAGTATTTT
TRBV25-1	TRBD2	TRBJ2-5	-	CASGGPSGTETQYF	TGTGCCAGCGGGGGTCCTAGCGGGACAGAGACCCAGTACTTC
TRBV29-1	-	TRBJ1-2	-	CSGLSETLAYTF	TGCAGCGGACTTTCAGAAACGTTAGCCTACACCTTC
TRBV18	-	TRBJ2-7	-	CASSPNQGSSYEQYF	TGTGCCAGCTCACCGAATCAGGGGAGCTCCTACGAGCAGTACTTC
TRBV7-9	-	TRBJ2-3	-	CASSLSRSDTQYF	TGTGCCAGCAGCTTATCGCGGTCAGATACGCAGTATTTT
TRBV6-1	TRBD1	TRBJ1-5	-	CASTLDRAQPQHF	TGTGCCAGCACCCTAGACAGGGCTCAGCCCCAGCATTTT
TRBV15	TRBD1	TRBJ2-7	-	CATSRIPGGISYEQYF	TGTGCCACCAGCAGAATCCCAGGGGGCATCTCCTACGAGCAGTACTTC
TRBV11-2	-	TRBJ2-1	-	CASSLEGSGEQFF	TGTGCCAGCAGCTTAGAAGGAAGCGGGGAGCAGTTCTTC
TRBV30	-	TRBJ1-5	few	CAWSVTGYSNQPQHF	TGTGCCTGGAGTGTGACGGGTTATAGCAATCAGCCCCAGCATTTT
TRBV30	TRBD2	TRBJ2-7	-	CAWSVRAGVAGRHEQYF	TGTGCCTGGAGTGTACGGGCGGGGGTAGCGGGACGCCACGAGCAGTACTTC
TRBV7-3	-	TRBJ2-1	-	CASSSRGEQFF	TGTGCCAGCAGCTCAAGGGGTGAGCAGTTCTTC
TRBV7-2	TRBD1	TRBJ1-2	once	CASSLDGTGGYDYGYTF	TGTGCCAGCAGCTTAGACGGGACAGGAGGATACGACTATGGCTACACCTTC
TRBV10-3	-	TRBJ2-5	-	CAISGGLRETQYF	TGTGCCATCAGTGGGGGCCTCCGGGAGACCCAGTACTTC
TRBV5-1	-	TRBJ2-5	few	CASSLGEWETQYF	TGCGCCAGCAGCTTGGGAGAATGGGAGACCCAGTACTTC
TRBV25-1	-	TRBJ1-5	-	CASSSVGNQPQHF	TGTGCCAGCAGTTCGGTAGGCAATCAGCCCCAGCATTTT
TRBV28	TRBD2	TRBJ2-3	-	CASSLKGTSDTDTQYF	TGTGCCAGCAGTTTAAAAGGGACTAGCGACACAGATACGCAGTATTTT
TRBV5-6	TRBD1	TRBJ1-2	-	CASGPIGQGLHGYTF	TGTGCCAGCGGCCCGATCGGACAGGGGTTACATGGCTACACCTTC
TRBV5-1	TRBD2	TRBJ2-3	-	CASSQSASGRAGDTQYF	TGCGCCAGCAGCCAATCCGCTAGCGGGAGGGCCGGAGATACGCAGTATTTT
TRBV4-2	TRBD2	TRBJ2-3	-	CASSQLAGGRADTQYF	TGTGCCAGCAGCCAATTGGCGGGAGGGAGGGCAGATACGCAGTATTTT
TRBV27	-	TRBJ1-2	once	CASRAFREGGYGYTF	TGTGCCAGCAGAGCCTTTCGGGAGGGCGGCTATGGCTACACCTTC
TRBV5-4	TRBD1	TRBJ1-3	-	CASSLEGARTGNTIYF	TGTGCCAGCAGCTTGGAGGGGGCGAGGACTGGAAACACCATATATTTT
TRBV2	-	TRBJ1-1	-	CASTLDGKNTEAFF	TGTGCCAGCACCCTAGACGGTAAGAACACTGAAGCTTTCTTT
TRBV19	TRBD2	TRBJ2-6	-	CASSISGVDSGANVLTF	TGTGCCAGTAGTATCAGCGGGGTGGACTCTGGGGCCAACGTCCTGACTTTC
TRBV2	TRBD2	TRBJ2-3	-	CASGGQNRGLAGGDTQYF	TGTGCCAGCGGAGGTCAAAATCGGGGACTAGCGGGGGGAGATACGCAGTATTTT
TRBV30	TRBD2	TRBJ2-3	-	CAWSGTSGSTDTQYF	TGTGCCTGGAGTGGGACTAGCGGGAGCACAGATACGCAGTATTTT
TRBV7-3	-	TRBJ2-7	-	CASSPDGTSSYEQYF	TGTGCCAGCAGCCCCGACGGAACTAGCTCCTACGAGCAGTACTTC
TRBV7-3	TRBD1	TRBJ2-3	-	CASSLTGTGMDTQYF	TGTGCCAGCAGCTTAACCGGGACAGGGATGGATACGCAGTATTTT
TRBV7-8	-	TRBJ2-3	-	CASSKLSSSPTSDTQYF	TGTGCCAGCAGCAAACTTAGCTCTAGCCCCACGTCAGATACGCAGTATTTT
TRBV4-2	-	TRBJ2-1	-	CASSQSGHLDEQFF	TGTGCCAGCAGCCAAAGCGGTCATTTAGATGAGCAGTTCTTC
TRBV19	-	TRBJ1-1	-	CASSPRVWNTEAFF	TGTGCCAGTAGTCCACGGGTTTGGAACACTGAAGCTTTCTTT
TRBV30	-	TRBJ1-1	-	CAWSVQMNTEAFF	TGTGCCTGGAGTGTACAAATGAACACTGAAGCTTTCTTT
TRBV6-5	TRBD2	TRBJ2-7	-	CASRIAGSYEQYF	TGTGCCAGCAGAATAGCGGGATCCTACGAGCAGTACTTC
TRBV7-9	-	TRBJ2-3	-	CASLVRGATDTQYF	TGTGCCAGCCTTGTTCGGGGGGCCACAGATACGCAGTATTTT
TRBV6-5	-	TRBJ1-2	few	CASSYSQGNYGYTF	TGTGCCAGCAGTTACTCGCAGGGGAACTATGGCTACACCTTC
TRBV6-4	-	TRBJ2-3	-	CASSDSGLTDTQYF	TGTGCCAGCAGTGACTCGGGACTCACAGATACGCAGTATTTT
TRBV7-2	TRBD2	TRBJ2-3	once	CASSLATTSANTDTQYF	TGTGCCAGCAGCTTAGCCACGACTAGCGCGAACACAGATACGCAGTATTTT
TRBV6-4	-	TRBJ1-5	many	CASSEGEGQPQHF	TGTGCCAGCAGTGAAGGGGAGGGACAGCCCCAGCATTTT
TRBV28	-	TRBJ2-7	-	CASSFPGAYEQYF	TGTGCCAGCAGTTTCCCAGGGGCTTACGAGCAGTACTTC
TRBV5-6	TRBD1	TRBJ1-3	-	CASSHTGGGGNTIYF	TGTGCCAGCAGCCATACAGGGGGCGGTGGAAACACCATATATTTT